Listed below are T cell receptor beta chains from one sample, sequenced in a study of vaccination and CD4 T cells after COVID-19. MiXCR, applied by TCRdb to the PCR reads, yields one record per CDR3 protein. Of about 20,000 distinct CDR3 sequences in the sample, 26% were seen once. No antigen is known for these receptors. The sample was cultured CD4+ T cells from blood. All receptors derive from a human donor with COVID-19. Both conserved end residues are part of each CDR3. D genes are given only for firm matches. Where a row states a size, it is once, few, many or the class of an expanded clone; other rows omit it.

d_call: -; j_call: TRBJ2-3; v_call: TRBV7-6; clone_size: medium-sized; cdr3_aa: CASSPGRSTDTQYF; cdr3_nt: TGTGCCAGCAGCCCGGGACGAAGCACAGATACGCAGTATTTT
d_call: -; j_call: TRBJ2-7; v_call: TRBV6-5; clone_size: few; cdr3_aa: CASSYAAGSSYEQYF; cdr3_nt: TGTGCCAGCAGTTACGCCGCAGGGAGCTCCTACGAGCAGTACTTC
d_call: -; j_call: TRBJ1-6; v_call: TRBV7-6; clone_size: few; cdr3_aa: CASSLSSGNYNSPLHF; cdr3_nt: TGTGCCAGCAGCTTAAGCTCCGGGAATTATAATTCACCCCTCCACTTT
d_call: -; j_call: TRBJ2-3; v_call: TRBV9; clone_size: -; cdr3_aa: CASSVSSRDTQYF; cdr3_nt: TGTGCCAGCAGCGTCAGCTCGAGGGATACGCAGTATTTT
d_call: -; j_call: TRBJ1-1; v_call: TRBV6-1; clone_size: -; cdr3_aa: CASSPRSRPTMNTEAFF; cdr3_nt: TGTGCCAGCAGTCCCCGTAGCAGGCCCACGATGAACACTGAAGCTTTCTTT
d_call: TRBD1; j_call: TRBJ1-6; v_call: TRBV30; clone_size: few; cdr3_aa: CAWSKQGGSGDSPLHF; cdr3_nt: TGTGCCTGGAGTAAACAGGGGGGCAGTGGAGATTCACCCCTCCACTTT
d_call: -; j_call: TRBJ2-3; v_call: TRBV10-1; clone_size: -; cdr3_aa: CASTRPLDSTSTDTQYF; cdr3_nt: TGCGCCAGCACAAGGCCACTAGACTCCACTAGCACAGATACGCAGTATTTT
d_call: TRBD2; j_call: TRBJ2-1; v_call: TRBV12-3/TRBV12-4; clone_size: -; cdr3_aa: CATWTSGASSYNEQFF; cdr3_nt: TGTGCCACCTGGACTAGCGGGGCGAGCTCCTACAATGAGCAGTTCTTC
d_call: -; j_call: TRBJ2-7; v_call: TRBV11-3; clone_size: -; cdr3_aa: CASSFLGLAPYEQYF; cdr3_nt: TGTGCCAGCAGCTTCCTCGGCCTGGCCCCCTACGAGCAGTACTTC
d_call: TRBD2; j_call: TRBJ2-5; v_call: TRBV6-5; clone_size: few; cdr3_aa: CASSYSPERGLAGGKETQYF; cdr3_nt: TGTGCCAGCAGTTACTCACCCGAGAGGGGACTAGCGGGGGGTAAAGAGACCCAGTACTTC
d_call: -; j_call: TRBJ1-1; v_call: TRBV12-3/TRBV12-4; clone_size: few; cdr3_aa: CASSLRVGQIAEAFF; cdr3_nt: TGTGCCAGCAGTTTGAGGGTGGGGCAAATAGCTGAAGCTTTCTTT
d_call: -; j_call: TRBJ1-2; v_call: TRBV6-5; clone_size: -; cdr3_aa: CASSYSRQATTNGHTF; cdr3_nt: TGTGCCAGCAGTTACAGCCGGCAAGCTACCACTAATGGCCACACCTTC
d_call: -; j_call: TRBJ2-7; v_call: TRBV5-6; clone_size: once; cdr3_aa: CASSLSGKNEQYF; cdr3_nt: TGTGCCAGCAGCTTGAGTGGAAAAAACGAGCAGTACTTC
d_call: -; j_call: TRBJ2-4; v_call: TRBV3-1; clone_size: -; cdr3_aa: CASSQPQRDQNIQYF; cdr3_nt: TGTGCCAGCAGCCAACCCCAGAGGGACCAAAACATTCAGTACTTC
d_call: TRBD1; j_call: TRBJ1-5; v_call: TRBV4-2; clone_size: once; cdr3_aa: CASSQDFQGARGNQPQHF; cdr3_nt: TGTGCCAGCAGCCAAGATTTTCAGGGGGCGCGTGGCAATCAGCCCCAGCATTTT
d_call: -; j_call: TRBJ2-5; v_call: TRBV5-4; clone_size: -; cdr3_aa: CASSRTVYQETQYF; cdr3_nt: TGTGCCAGCAGCAGGACTGTTTACCAAGAGACCCAGTACTTC
d_call: -; j_call: TRBJ2-6; v_call: TRBV5-1; clone_size: -; cdr3_aa: CASSATAGANVLTF; cdr3_nt: TGCGCCAGTAGCGCGACAGCTGGGGCCAACGTCCTGACTTTC
d_call: TRBD1; j_call: TRBJ2-5; v_call: TRBV2; clone_size: -; cdr3_aa: CASRGGQGPGETQYF; cdr3_nt: TGTGCCAGCAGGGGCGGACAGGGCCCTGGGGAGACCCAGTACTTC
d_call: TRBD2; j_call: TRBJ2-3; v_call: TRBV5-1; clone_size: -; cdr3_aa: CASSLGAGGHQDTQYF; cdr3_nt: TGCGCCAGCAGCTTGGGGGCGGGGGGGCATCAAGATACGCAGTATTTT
d_call: -; j_call: TRBJ2-2; v_call: TRBV11-3; clone_size: few; cdr3_aa: CASSPRGGNTGELFF; cdr3_nt: TGTGCCAGCAGCCCACGGGGAGGAAACACCGGGGAGCTGTTTTTT
d_call: -; j_call: TRBJ2-3; v_call: TRBV5-4; clone_size: -; cdr3_aa: CASSTGPHADTQYF; cdr3_nt: TGTGCCAGCAGCACCGGGCCCCACGCAGATACGCAGTATTTT
d_call: -; j_call: TRBJ2-2; v_call: TRBV19; clone_size: few; cdr3_aa: CASSISLAGELFF; cdr3_nt: TGTGCCAGTAGTATTTCCCTTGCAGGGGAGCTGTTTTTT
d_call: -; j_call: TRBJ2-1; v_call: TRBV19; clone_size: once; cdr3_aa: CASSMGLAYNEQFF; cdr3_nt: TGTGCCAGTAGTATGGGGCTTGCCTACAATGAGCAGTTCTTC
d_call: -; j_call: TRBJ1-1; v_call: TRBV20-1; clone_size: few; cdr3_aa: CSARGSGRTTSEAFF; cdr3_nt: TGCAGTGCTAGAGGATCCGGCAGAACAACAAGTGAAGCTTTCTTT
d_call: -; j_call: TRBJ1-6; v_call: TRBV20-1; clone_size: few; cdr3_aa: CSAIAPGPQALHF; cdr3_nt: TGCAGTGCTATAGCTCCGGGGCCCCAGGCCCTCCACTTT
d_call: TRBD1; j_call: TRBJ1-2; v_call: TRBV19; clone_size: -; cdr3_aa: CASSNGYGTGHDYGYTF; cdr3_nt: TGTGCCAGTAGTAATGGGTACGGGACAGGGCATGACTATGGCTACACCTTC
d_call: TRBD2; j_call: TRBJ2-1; v_call: TRBV19; clone_size: -; cdr3_aa: CASNPTSGFSQFF; cdr3_nt: TGTGCCAGTAACCCGACTAGCGGGTTTTCCCAGTTCTTC
d_call: TRBD1; j_call: TRBJ2-7; v_call: TRBV12-3/TRBV12-4; clone_size: -; cdr3_aa: CASSARGRYEQYF; cdr3_nt: TGTGCCAGCAGCGCCAGGGGGCGGTACGAGCAGTACTTC
d_call: TRBD2; j_call: TRBJ2-5; v_call: TRBV25-1; clone_size: few; cdr3_aa: CASSSPPSGGDYPETQYF; cdr3_nt: TGTGCCAGCAGTTCCCCCCCTAGCGGGGGGGACTACCCAGAGACCCAGTACTTC
d_call: -; j_call: TRBJ1-1; v_call: TRBV19; clone_size: -; cdr3_aa: CASSQKMNTEAFF; cdr3_nt: TGTGCCAGTAGTCAGAAAATGAACACTGAAGCTTTCTTT
d_call: -; j_call: TRBJ2-2; v_call: TRBV19; clone_size: few; cdr3_aa: CASSSSPKPGSGELFF; cdr3_nt: TGTGCCAGTAGTTCGTCCCCGAAACCAGGGTCCGGGGAGCTGTTTTTT
d_call: TRBD1; j_call: TRBJ1-1; v_call: TRBV5-1; clone_size: -; cdr3_aa: CASSRDSIEAFF; cdr3_nt: TGCGCCAGCAGCCGGGACAGCATTGAAGCTTTCTTT
d_call: -; j_call: TRBJ2-7; v_call: TRBV27; clone_size: few; cdr3_aa: CASSLSRGVGEQYF; cdr3_nt: TGTGCCAGCAGTTTATCGAGGGGGGTTGGCGAGCAGTACTTC
d_call: -; j_call: TRBJ2-4; v_call: TRBV27; clone_size: few; cdr3_aa: CASSFRDPLAKNIQYF; cdr3_nt: TGTGCCAGCAGCTTCCGGGACCCACTAGCCAAAAACATTCAGTACTTC
d_call: -; j_call: TRBJ1-2; v_call: TRBV10-1; clone_size: medium-sized; cdr3_aa: CASSESRDYGYTF; cdr3_nt: TGCGCCAGCAGTGAATCCCGAGACTATGGCTACACCTTC
d_call: -; j_call: TRBJ1-1; v_call: TRBV20-1; clone_size: few; cdr3_aa: CSAGVGDTEAFF; cdr3_nt: TGCAGTGCTGGAGTGGGGGACACTGAAGCTTTCTTT
d_call: TRBD2; j_call: TRBJ2-5; v_call: TRBV11-2; clone_size: -; cdr3_aa: CASSLGASGGVQETQYF; cdr3_nt: TGTGCCAGCAGCTTAGGAGCTAGCGGGGGGGTCCAAGAGACCCAGTACTTC
d_call: TRBD2; j_call: TRBJ2-3; v_call: TRBV2; clone_size: -; cdr3_aa: CASSVGSGGDTQYF; cdr3_nt: TGTGCCAGCAGTGTTGGTAGCGGGGGAGATACGCAGTATTTT
d_call: TRBD1; j_call: TRBJ1-3; v_call: TRBV27; clone_size: few; cdr3_aa: CASSSSRDSNGNTIYF; cdr3_nt: TGTGCCAGCAGTTCCTCGCGGGACAGCAATGGAAACACCATATATTTT
d_call: -; j_call: TRBJ1-1; v_call: TRBV7-9; clone_size: -; cdr3_aa: CASSPGTPPEAFF; cdr3_nt: TGTGCCAGCAGCCCAGGGACACCGCCTGAAGCTTTCTTT
d_call: -; j_call: TRBJ1-1; v_call: TRBV28; clone_size: few; cdr3_aa: CASSLPGRRTEAFF; cdr3_nt: TGTGCCAGCAGTTTACCGGGACGAAGGACTGAAGCTTTCTTT
d_call: -; j_call: TRBJ2-7; v_call: TRBV18; clone_size: -; cdr3_aa: CASSPPQGFSYEQYF; cdr3_nt: TGTGCCAGCTCACCACCGCAGGGGTTCTCCTACGAGCAGTACTTC
d_call: -; j_call: TRBJ2-2; v_call: TRBV5-8; clone_size: few; cdr3_aa: CASSLRQWGSGELFF; cdr3_nt: TGTGCCAGCAGCTTGAGACAGTGGGGTTCTGGGGAGCTGTTTTTT
d_call: -; j_call: TRBJ1-5; v_call: TRBV10-3; clone_size: few; cdr3_aa: CAISESAIGVQYSNQPQHF; cdr3_nt: TGTGCCATCAGTGAGTCTGCAATAGGAGTGCAATATAGCAATCAGCCCCAGCATTTT
d_call: -; j_call: TRBJ1-1; v_call: TRBV20-1; clone_size: few; cdr3_aa: CSAPTTGLLNTEAFF; cdr3_nt: TGCAGTGCCCCCACGACGGGCTTACTGAACACTGAAGCTTTCTTT
d_call: -; j_call: TRBJ1-4; v_call: TRBV5-1; clone_size: -; cdr3_aa: CASSLGGQGGEKLFF; cdr3_nt: TGCGCCAGCAGCTTGGGAGGTCAAGGGGGTGAAAAACTGTTTTTT
d_call: -; j_call: TRBJ1-2; v_call: TRBV7-2; clone_size: -; cdr3_aa: CASSLDPNYGYTF; cdr3_nt: TGTGCCAGCAGCTTAGACCCTAACTATGGCTACACCTTC
d_call: -; j_call: TRBJ2-3; v_call: TRBV27; clone_size: few; cdr3_aa: CASSSLAYSDTQYF; cdr3_nt: TGTGCCAGCAGTTCCCTAGCCTATTCAGATACGCAGTATTTT
d_call: TRBD2; j_call: TRBJ2-2; v_call: TRBV20-1; clone_size: once; cdr3_aa: CSASHLAGGVAGELFF; cdr3_nt: TGCAGTGCTAGTCATCTAGCGGGGGGCGTCGCCGGGGAGCTGTTTTTT
d_call: -; j_call: TRBJ1-5; v_call: TRBV19; clone_size: -; cdr3_aa: CASSIRANQPQHF; cdr3_nt: TGTGCCAGTAGTATTAGGGCCAATCAGCCCCAGCATTTT
d_call: -; j_call: TRBJ1-2; v_call: TRBV28; clone_size: -; cdr3_aa: CASSLQYNYGYTF; cdr3_nt: TGTGCCAGCAGCCTACAGTATAACTATGGCTACACCTTC
d_call: TRBD1; j_call: TRBJ1-5; v_call: TRBV7-9; clone_size: few; cdr3_aa: CASSLQSPRQGYNQPQHF; cdr3_nt: TGTGCCAGCAGCCTCCAATCTCCGAGACAGGGGTATAATCAGCCCCAGCATTTT
d_call: TRBD1; j_call: TRBJ1-4; v_call: TRBV6-1; clone_size: few; cdr3_aa: CASRPRTGEKLFF; cdr3_nt: TGTGCCAGCAGACCACGGACAGGTGAAAAACTGTTTTTT